The 9 T cell receptor beta chains below all came from one sample that was sequenced in a study of T cell responses to AZD1222 COVID-19 vaccine. Profiled with immunoSEQ multiplex PCR; TCRdb holds only in-frame clones, not every one. This table has some 110,000 clones, roughly 87% appearing once. This specimen consisted of peripheral blood, obtained on day 0 of AZD1222 vaccination. These receptors came from an adult in good health.

The gene calls are TRBV24-1 and TRBJ1-1; D possibly corresponds to TRBD1 (5 bases). This CDR3 is 14 amino acids long. Germline-derived CDR1 and CDR2 are KGHDR and SFDVKD. V gave up 10 bases and J gave up 0 bases, with 14 bases separating them. Written as DNA, the CDR3 is TGTGCCACTGACAGACCTCGATTGAACACTGAAGCTTTCTTT. This encodes CATDRPRLNTEAFF.

This chain uses TRBV4-2 with TRBJ1-2; no clear D. The CDR3 runs 14 residues. V was pared by 3 bases and J by 4 bases, with 12 bases between. Germline assignment: CDR1 LGHNA and CDR2 YNFKEQ. The CDR3 bases are TGTGCCAGCAGCCAGGGTTCGTTGGGCTATGGCTACACCTTC. Protein product: CASSQGSLGYGYTF.

J is TRBJ1-5 and V is TRBV5-6; D is unresolved. Trimming took off 2 bases at V and 4 bases at J, with 10 bases between the two ends. Germline CDR1 is SGHDT and CDR2 is YYEEEE. This CDR3 spans 14 amino acids. In nucleotides, the CDR3 is TGTGCCAGCAGCTTTGGAACGGGAAATCAGCCCCAGCATTTT. It specifies CASSFGTGNQPQHF.

This clone is a singleton in its sample. V and J are TRBV28 and TRBJ1-2, with a tentative D call TRBD1 (6 bases). Trimming took off 5 bases at V and 0 bases at J, with 16 bases between the two ends. The CDR3 spans 16 residues. Germline V gene lookup returns CDR1 MDHEN and CDR2 SYDVKM. CDR3 loop: CASSPLGWTANYGYTF. The CDR3 coding sequence is TGTGCCAGCAGTCCCCTCGGGTGGACAGCTAACTATGGCTACACCTTC.

This chain connects TRBV5-1 to TRBJ1-4; the D is unclear. CDR3 length: 16 residues. V was shortened by 3 bases and J by 3 bases, with 15 bases between the two germline ends. Germline lookup yields CDR1 SGHRS and CDR2 YFSETQ. The CDR3 sequence: CASSSGNGLSNEKLFF. The CDR3 nucleotides are TGCGCCAGCAGCTCCGGGAATGGACTGTCTAATGAAAAACTGTTTTTT.

The gene calls are TRBV19 and TRBJ2-7; 10 nucleotides agree with TRBD1. Germline CDR1 reads LNHDA; CDR2 reads SQIVND (reference sequence). The CDR3 sequence is 16 residues long. Trimming at V came to 5 bases and at J to 2 bases, leaving 9 bases not matched to a gene. The CDR3 nucleotides are TGTGCCAGTAGTTGGACAGGGGGTACCACTACCTACGAGCAGTACTTC. Translation gives CASSWTGGTTTYEQYF.

V and J are TRBV21-1 and TRBJ2-5; TRBD1 is the table's D call, not checked against the DNA. TRBV21-1 is tagged as a pseudogene. This CDR3 comprises 13 residues. CDR3 DNA sequence: TGTGCCAGCAGCACCCAGGGCGGAAAGACCCAGTACTTC. It yields the protein CASSTQGGKTQYF.

The chain employs TRBV12-3 or TRBV12-4 and TRBJ1-2; D uncertain. Trimming left V 7 bases short and J 1 base short, with 10 bases between. This CDR3 has 13 amino acids. CDR3 coding DNA: TGTGCCAGCACTTACAGCCTTAACTATGGCTACACCTTC. Its protein product is CASTYSLNYGYTF.

This clone appeared a single time. The chain joins TRBV20-1 to TRBJ2-7, with 7 bases that match TRBD2. Germline lookup yields CDR1 DFQATT and CDR2 SNEGSKA (reference sequence). The CDR3 is 14 residues long. J lost 1 base, V lost 3 bases, and 6 bases had no gene match. CDR3 sequence: CSASLLAESYEQYF. CDR3 nucleotide sequence: TGCAGTGCTAGTCTGCTAGCGGAGTCCTACGAGCAGTACTTC.